A selection of T cell receptor beta chains follows, all from one sample in a study of blood T cell repertoires in COVID-19. The data were produced by immunoSEQ multiplex PCR, yet TCRdb's version contains in-frame clones alone and is incomplete. The sample includes nearly 350,000 clones, around four fifths seen only once; the top ten take just under 3%. The sample comprised peripheral blood. Receptors were obtained from a man in his thirties or forties with active or convalescent COVID-19. Each CDR3 is given with its conserved first and last residue. Each record gives: V gene, J gene, clone size, D gene, CDR3 protein, CDR3 DNA. The D gene is left open where the match is weak. Rows may omit the clone size; those that give it use once, few, many or a size class.

v_gene: TRBV7-9; j_gene: TRBJ1-2; abundance: NA; d_gene: TRBD1; CDR3aa: CASTRGQGDYGYTF; CDR3nt: TGTGCCAGCACAAGAGGACAGGGGGACTATGGCTACACCTTC
v_gene: TRBV7-2; j_gene: TRBJ2-4; abundance: NA; d_gene: NA; CDR3aa: CASSLNSRTAPIAKNIQYF; CDR3nt: TGTGCCAGCAGCTTAAATTCCCGGACAGCCCCAATAGCCAAAAACATTCAGTACTTC
v_gene: TRBV4-1; j_gene: TRBJ2-5; abundance: few; d_gene: TRBD1; CDR3aa: CASSPGTGRRRGETQYF; CDR3nt: TGCGCCAGCAGCCCCGGGACAGGGAGGAGGAGGGGAGAGACCCAGTACTTC
v_gene: TRBV6-5; j_gene: TRBJ1-5; abundance: NA; d_gene: NA; CDR3aa: CASNLGGNQPQHF; CDR3nt: TGTGCCAGCAACCTAGGTGGCAATCAGCCCCAGCATTTT
v_gene: TRBV19; j_gene: TRBJ1-1; abundance: NA; d_gene: NA; CDR3aa: CASSLEGRAEAFF; CDR3nt: TGTGCCAGTAGTCTTGAGGGTAGGGCTGAAGCTTTCTTT
v_gene: TRBV30; j_gene: TRBJ1-6; abundance: once; d_gene: NA; CDR3aa: CAWRELTGGGGDSPLHF; CDR3nt: TGTGCCTGGAGGGAACTGACAGGTGGGGGGGGAGATTCACCCCTCCACTTT
v_gene: TRBV6-5; j_gene: TRBJ2-7; abundance: few; d_gene: NA; CDR3aa: CASSSPRGSYEQYF; CDR3nt: TGTGCCAGCAGTTCCCCTCGGGGCTCCTACGAGCAGTACTTC
v_gene: TRBV7-9; j_gene: TRBJ1-3; abundance: NA; d_gene: NA; CDR3aa: CASSLSGNTIYF; CDR3nt: TGTGCCAGCAGCCTCTCTGGAAACACCATATATTTT
v_gene: TRBV19; j_gene: TRBJ2-3; abundance: NA; d_gene: NA; CDR3aa: CATLGEPDTQYF; CDR3nt: TGTGCCACCCTCGGGGAGCCAGATACGCAGTATTTT
v_gene: TRBV5-1; j_gene: TRBJ2-3; abundance: NA; d_gene: NA; CDR3aa: CASALGGFGTDTQYF; CDR3nt: TGCGCCAGCGCCCTCGGCGGATTTGGCACAGATACGCAGTATTTT
v_gene: TRBV5-8; j_gene: TRBJ2-4; abundance: NA; d_gene: NA; CDR3aa: CASSLFGNIQYF; CDR3nt: TGTGCCAGCAGCTTATTCGGAAACATTCAGTACTTC
v_gene: TRBV6-5; j_gene: TRBJ1-1; abundance: NA; d_gene: NA; CDR3aa: CASSPRGAGNTEAFF; CDR3nt: TGTGCCAGCAGTCCACGGGGGGCGGGGAACACTGAAGCTTTCTTT
v_gene: TRBV5-4; j_gene: TRBJ2-7; abundance: NA; d_gene: TRBD1; CDR3aa: CASSLGGTGAPLPYEQYF; CDR3nt: TGTGCCAGCAGCTTGGGGGGGACAGGGGCCCCCCTACCCTACGAGCAGTACTTC
v_gene: TRBV5-4; j_gene: TRBJ2-7; abundance: NA; d_gene: NA; CDR3aa: CASSRAGHSYEQYF; CDR3nt: TGTGCCAGCAGCCGGGCAGGACACTCCTACGAGCAGTACTTC
v_gene: TRBV7-6; j_gene: TRBJ2-5; abundance: NA; d_gene: TRBD2; CDR3aa: CASSLPLLGLAGGRVQETQYF; CDR3nt: TGTGCCAGCAGCTTACCCCTACTCGGACTAGCGGGGGGGCGTGTCCAAGAGACCCAGTACTTC
v_gene: TRBV3-1/TRBV3-2; j_gene: TRBJ1-1; abundance: NA; d_gene: NA; CDR3aa: CASSQRGMNTEAFF; CDR3nt: TGTGCCAGCAGCCAAAGAGGGATGAACACTGAAGCTTTCTTT
v_gene: TRBV7-8; j_gene: TRBJ2-3; abundance: NA; d_gene: NA; CDR3aa: CASRPPRGRGSAGTDTQYF; CDR3nt: TGTGCCAGTCGACCCCCACGGGGGAGAGGAAGTGCTGGCACAGATACGCAGTATTTT
v_gene: TRBV30; j_gene: TRBJ1-2; abundance: NA; d_gene: NA; CDR3aa: CAWTPRRSLTGYTF; CDR3nt: TGTGCCTGGACTCCGAGGCGGTCCCTAACTGGCTACACCTTC
v_gene: TRBV2; j_gene: TRBJ1-2; abundance: NA; d_gene: TRBD1; CDR3aa: CASSELAGGDDGYTF; CDR3nt: TGTGCCAGCAGTGAATTGGCAGGGGGCGATGATGGCTACACCTTC
v_gene: TRBV7-3; j_gene: TRBJ2-3; abundance: NA; d_gene: NA; CDR3aa: CASSLTGSDTQYF; CDR3nt: TGTGCCAGCAGCTTGACAGGAAGTGATACGCAGTATTTT
v_gene: TRBV2; j_gene: TRBJ2-1; abundance: NA; d_gene: TRBD2; CDR3aa: CASRGRVASGGPNEQFF; CDR3nt: TGTGCCAGCAGAGGAAGGGTGGCTAGCGGGGGCCCAAATGAGCAGTTCTTC
v_gene: TRBV27; j_gene: TRBJ2-1; abundance: once; d_gene: TRBD2; CDR3aa: CASSWTRKNEQFF; CDR3nt: TGTGCCAGCTCGTGGACTAGAAAAAATGAGCAGTTCTTC
v_gene: TRBV3-1/TRBV3-2; j_gene: TRBJ1-2; abundance: NA; d_gene: NA; CDR3aa: CASSPRQPWGYTF; CDR3nt: TGTGCCAGCAGTCCTCGACAGCCTTGGGGCTACACCTTC
v_gene: TRBV5-1; j_gene: TRBJ2-3; abundance: NA; d_gene: NA; CDR3aa: CASSSQASTDTQYF; CDR3nt: TGCGCCAGCAGCTCTCAGGCTAGCACAGATACGCAGTATTTT
v_gene: TRBV25-1; j_gene: TRBJ1-1; abundance: NA; d_gene: NA; CDR3aa: CASSEGGGYTEAFF; CDR3nt: TGTGCCAGCAGTGAGGGGGGAGGATACACTGAAGCTTTCTTT
v_gene: TRBV3-1/TRBV3-2; j_gene: TRBJ1-6; abundance: NA; d_gene: NA; CDR3aa: CASSQDITGRSPLHF; CDR3nt: TGTGCCAGCAGCCAAGATATAACAGGGCGGTCACCCCTCCACTTT
v_gene: TRBV11-3; j_gene: TRBJ2-7; abundance: NA; d_gene: NA; CDR3aa: CASSDQVGPPSSYEQYF; CDR3nt: TGTGCCAGCAGCGACCAGGTTGGGCCGCCGAGCTCCTACGAGCAGTACTTC
v_gene: TRBV5-4; j_gene: TRBJ2-5; abundance: NA; d_gene: NA; CDR3aa: CASSAGLGTQYF; CDR3nt: TGTGCCAGCAGCGCGGGGTTAGGGACCCAGTACTTC
v_gene: TRBV30; j_gene: TRBJ2-2; abundance: NA; d_gene: TRBD1; CDR3aa: CACRGQGTYTGELFF; CDR3nt: TGTGCCTGCCGCGGACAGGGGACCTACACCGGGGAGCTGTTTTTT
v_gene: TRBV29-1; j_gene: TRBJ2-7; abundance: many; d_gene: TRBD1; CDR3aa: CSARTGGDSYEQYF; CDR3nt: TGCAGCGCAAGGACAGGGGGGGATTCCTACGAGCAGTACTTC